The 9 T cell receptor beta chains presented below share a single source sample, sequenced in a study of CDR3 diversity in severe acne. TCRdb ran MiXCR on the PCR reads and lists one entry per CDR3 protein. The profile shows 89,000 or so distinct CDR3 sequences, roughly half of them singletons. Sequencing was performed on blood. The receptors stem from a male donor in good health, serving as a control.

There are a few counts of this clonotype. The chain links TRBV4-1 to TRBJ1-2, with D uncertain. The CDR3 spans 14 residues. Trimming cost V 0 bases and J 4 bases, with 9 bases left between them. Germline lookup yields CDR1 MGHRA and CDR2 YSYEKL. The CDR3 spells CASSQEVGVYGYTF. As DNA, the CDR3 is TGCGCCAGCAGCCAAGAGGTCGGCGTCTATGGCTACACCTTC.

This clonotype was seen repeatedly, ten times or more. CDR3 nucleotide sequence: TGTGCCAGCTCACCACGCGGGGGGGACACTGAAGCTTTCTTT. It is translated as CASSPRGGDTEAFF. The V and J genes are TRBV18 and TRBJ1-1, with D possibly matching TRBD1 (5 bases). The CDR3 totals 14 residues. Germline V lookup: CDR1 KGHSH, CDR2 LQKENI. V was cut by 1 base and J by 3 bases, with 9 bases left in between.

By sample fraction, this clonotype is medium-sized (0.01 to 0.1%). The chain links TRBV20-1 to TRBJ1-5; D is uncertain. Looked up from germline, CDR1 is DFQATT and CDR2 is SNEGSKA (reference sequence). V lost 6 bases and J 0 bases, leaving 9 bases between the germline ends. This CDR3 has 13 residues. CDR3 nucleotide sequence: TGCAGTGCCGTTGGGGTTAGCAATCAGCCCCAGCATTTT. It encodes CSAVGVSNQPQHF.

The J gene is TRBJ1-2, the V gene TRBV20-1, with 10 bases that match TRBD1. The CDR3 spans 16 residues. The germline gives CDR1 DFQATT, CDR2 SNEGSKA (reference sequence). The V gene end was trimmed by 1 base and the J gene end by 8 bases; junction bases not matched to a gene: 13. This chain's CDR3 is CSARGDSGTGVKGYTF. The CDR3, as DNA: TGCAGTGCTAGAGGAGATTCCGGGACAGGGGTTAAGGGCTACACCTTC.

The sample holds many counts of this clonotype. This may come from a read error, since a much larger clone is one base off. V and J are TRBV19 and TRBJ2-2; 11 bases align to TRBD1. This CDR3 is 14 amino acids long. Unmatched junction bases numbered 3, after V lost 9 bases and J lost 3 bases. Germline V gene sequence: CDR1 LNHDA, CDR2 SQIVND (reference sequence). DNA of the CDR3: TGTGCCAGGCTGGACAGGGGGCACACCGGGGAGCTGTTTTTT. Its translation: CARLDRGHTGELFF.

The CDR3 bases are TGTGCGGGAAGGGGCGGGACGGCCTCTGGAAACACCATATATTTT. It encodes CAGRGGTASGNTIYF. The chain carries TRBV30 and TRBJ1-3; possible D gene TRBD1, 5 bases. The CDR3 runs 15 residues. CDR1 and CDR2 (germline): GTSNPN, SVGIG (reference sequence).

In the case of this clonotype: In this CDR3 the conserved last residue, phenylalanine or tryptophan, is missing, so a read error is likely. Here the CDR3 reads CASSTWTSDEQFL. The DNA for the CDR3 is TGTGCCAGCAGCACCTGGACAAGCGATGAGCAGTTCCTC. The chain is built from TRBV13 and TRBJ2-1; a possible D gene is TRBD1 (5 bases). Germline V gene data show CDR1 as PRHDT and CDR2 as FYEKMQ (reference sequence). This CDR3 comprises 13 residues. With 5 bases removed from V and 8 bases from J, the gap between germline ends came to 13 bases.

This clonotype was counted only a few times. The V and J genes are TRBV2 and TRBJ2-7; D uncertain. Between the trimmed V and J ends, which lost 5 bases and 6 bases, there was a span of 17 bases. Germline V gives CDR1 SNHLY, CDR2 FYNNEI. This CDR3 spans 14 amino acids. The CDR3 region is CASSLKAVAPEQYF. Written as DNA, the CDR3 is TGTGCCAGCAGTTTGAAGGCGGTGGCGCCCGAGCAGTACTTC.

The V call is TRBV7-9, the J call TRBJ2-7; D gene unclear. The CDR3 consists of 13 residues. V dropped 5 bases and J dropped 2 bases, with 10 bases sitting between them. Germline values: CDR1 SEHNR, CDR2 FQNEAQ (reference sequence). For the CDR3, the DNA is TGTGCCAGCAGCCCCCAAGCCGCCTACGAGCAGTACTTC. This encodes CASSPQAAYEQYF. Full variable domain (missing parts from reference TRBV7-9 and TRBJ2-7): DTGVSQNPRHKITKRGQNVTFRCDPISEHNRLYWYRQTLGQGPEFLTYFQNEAQLEKSRLLSDRFSAERPKGSFSTLEIQRTEQGDSAMYLCASSPQAAYEQYFGPGTRLTVT.